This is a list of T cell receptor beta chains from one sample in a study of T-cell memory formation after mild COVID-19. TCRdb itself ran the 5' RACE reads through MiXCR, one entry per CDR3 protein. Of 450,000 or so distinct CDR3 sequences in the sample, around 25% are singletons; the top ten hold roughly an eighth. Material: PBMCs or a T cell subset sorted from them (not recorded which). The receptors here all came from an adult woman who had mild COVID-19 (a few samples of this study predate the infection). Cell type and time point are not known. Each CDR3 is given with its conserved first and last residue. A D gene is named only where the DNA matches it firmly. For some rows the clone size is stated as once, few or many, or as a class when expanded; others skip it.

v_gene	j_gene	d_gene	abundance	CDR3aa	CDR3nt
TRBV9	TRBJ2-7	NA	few	CASSVGWVPRYEQYF	TGTGCCAGCAGCGTAGGATGGGTCCCTCGATACGAGCAGTACTTC
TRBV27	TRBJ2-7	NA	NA	CASSLSGSEQYF	TGTGCCAGCAGTTTATCGGGATCCGAGCAGTACTTC
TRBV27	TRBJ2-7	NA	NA	CASSSSGWGYEQYF	TGTGCCAGCAGTTCGTCAGGGTGGGGGTACGAGCAGTACTTC
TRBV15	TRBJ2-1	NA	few	CATSQAIYNEQFF	TGTGCCACCAGCCAAGCCATCTACAATGAGCAGTTCTTC
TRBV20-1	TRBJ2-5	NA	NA	CSASRWAQAQETQYF	TGCAGTGCTAGTAGGTGGGCCCAAGCCCAAGAGACCCAGTACTTC
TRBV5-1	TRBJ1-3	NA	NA	CASSLSGSSGNTIYF	TGCGCCAGCAGCTTGTCTGGTAGCTCTGGAAACACCATATATTTT
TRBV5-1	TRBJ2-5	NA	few	CASSLADIPGETQYF	TGCGCCAGCAGCTTGGCCGACATCCCGGGGGAGACCCAGTACTTC
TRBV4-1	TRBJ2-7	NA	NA	CASSQEWAGSYEQYF	TGCGCCAGCAGCCAAGAGTGGGCAGGGTCCTACGAGCAGTACTTC
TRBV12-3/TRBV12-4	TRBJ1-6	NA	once	CASSPSGGNSPLHF	TGTGCCAGCAGCCCCAGCGGGGGGAATTCACCCCTCCACTTT
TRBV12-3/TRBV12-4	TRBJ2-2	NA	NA	CASKGSGGELFF	TGTGCCAGCAAAGGGAGCGGCGGGGAGCTGTTTTTT
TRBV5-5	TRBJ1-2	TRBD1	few	CASRTGTGVTNYGYTF	TGTGCCAGCAGAACCGGGACAGGGGTTACTAACTATGGCTACACCTTC
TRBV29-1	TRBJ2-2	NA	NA	CSVGGGVNTGELFF	TGCAGCGTTGGAGGGGGAGTGAACACCGGGGAGCTGTTTTTT
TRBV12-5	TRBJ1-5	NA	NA	CASGAGNQPQHF	TGTGCTAGTGGGGCAGGGAATCAGCCCCAGCATTTT
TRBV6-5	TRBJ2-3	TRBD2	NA	CASSYLGLAASGQDTQYF	TGTGCCAGCAGTTACTTGGGACTAGCGGCCAGTGGGCAAGATACGCAGTATTTT
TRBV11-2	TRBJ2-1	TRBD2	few	CASSLAGGRRNEQFF	TGTGCCAGCAGCTTAGCGGGGGGTCGGAGGAATGAGCAGTTCTTC
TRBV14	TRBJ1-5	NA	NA	CASKAGPGQPQHF	TGTGCCAGCAAGGCGGGGCCGGGTCAGCCCCAGCATTTT
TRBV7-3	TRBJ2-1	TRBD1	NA	CASSSGQGHWVAYNEQFF	TGTGCCAGCAGCTCGGGACAGGGTCATTGGGTGGCTTACAATGAGCAGTTCTTC
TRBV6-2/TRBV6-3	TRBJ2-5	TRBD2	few	CASSYLGTSGGETQYF	TGTGCCAGCAGTTACCTGGGGACTAGCGGTGGAGAGACCCAGTACTTC
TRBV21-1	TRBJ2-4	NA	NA	CASGPVGRTRAKNIQYF	TGTGCCTCGGGTCCGGTCGGCCGAACGAGGGCCAAAAACATTCAGTACTTC
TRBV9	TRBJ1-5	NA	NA	CATSVSEVQPQHF	TGTGCCACCAGCGTAAGTGAGGTACAGCCCCAGCATTTT
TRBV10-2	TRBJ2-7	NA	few	CASSDQGNTYEQYF	TGCGCCAGCAGTGACCAGGGTAACACCTACGAGCAGTACTTC
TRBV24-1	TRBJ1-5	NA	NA	CATSAPGYNQPQHF	TGTGCCACCAGTGCACCCGGGTACAACCAGCCCCAGCATTTT
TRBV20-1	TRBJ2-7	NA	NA	CSARTPQSTSYEQYF	TGCAGTGCTAGAACTCCGCAGTCAACCTCCTACGAGCAGTACTTC
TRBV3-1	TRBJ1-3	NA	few	CASSQVDERGNTIYF	TGTGCCAGCAGCCAAGTCGACGAACGTGGAAACACCATATATTTT
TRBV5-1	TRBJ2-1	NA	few	CASSFPPINEQFF	TGCGCCAGCAGCTTCCCACCAATCAATGAGCAGTTCTTC
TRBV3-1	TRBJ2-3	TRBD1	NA	CASSQGQQGDTQYF	TGTGCCAGCAGCCAGGGACAGCAGGGAGATACGCAGTATTTT
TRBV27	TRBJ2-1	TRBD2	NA	CASRRELAVGRNEQFF	TGTGCCAGCAGGAGGGAACTAGCGGTGGGGAGGAATGAGCAGTTCTTC
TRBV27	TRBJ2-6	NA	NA	CASSFLGGSGANVLTF	TGTGCCAGCAGTTTCCTGGGGGGTAGTGGGGCCAACGTCCTGACTTTC
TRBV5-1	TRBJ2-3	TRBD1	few	CASSLGDRGTDTQYF	TGCGCCAGCAGCTTGGGGGACAGGGGCACAGATACGCAGTATTTT
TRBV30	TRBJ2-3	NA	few	CAWSRLGTDTQYF	TGTGCCTGGAGTAGATTAGGCACAGATACGCAGTATTTT
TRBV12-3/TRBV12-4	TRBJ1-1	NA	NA	CASSPLGGAGYTEAFF	TGTGCCAGCAGTCCCCTCGGGGGCGCCGGGTACACTGAAGCTTTCTTT
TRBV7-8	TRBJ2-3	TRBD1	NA	CASSLGQGRGYTQYF	TGTGCCAGCAGCTTAGGACAGGGTAGGGGATATACGCAGTATTTT
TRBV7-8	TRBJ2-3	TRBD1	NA	CASSSSHRGRDTQYF	TGTGCCAGCAGCTCATCCCACAGGGGGCGTGATACGCAGTATTTT
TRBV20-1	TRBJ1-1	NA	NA	CSARGAGYNTEAFF	TGCAGTGCTAGAGGCGCGGGGTATAACACTGAAGCTTTCTTT
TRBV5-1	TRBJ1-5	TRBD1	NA	CASQSPDRVQPQHF	TGCGCCAGCCAAAGCCCGGACAGGGTTCAGCCCCAGCATTTT
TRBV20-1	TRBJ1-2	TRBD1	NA	CRAQGQGAYYGYTF	TGCAGGGCCCAGGGACAGGGGGCGTACTATGGCTACACCTTC
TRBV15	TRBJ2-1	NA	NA	CATSRDNLEQFF	TGTGCCACCAGCAGAGATAACCTTGAGCAGTTCTTC
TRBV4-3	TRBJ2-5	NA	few	CASSRSPRVSETQYF	TGCGCCAGCAGCCGCTCACCCAGGGTATCGGAGACCCAGTACTTC
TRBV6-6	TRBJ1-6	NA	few	CASSYSLNSYNSPLHF	TGTGCCAGCAGTTACTCGCTAAACAGCTATAATTCACCCCTCCACTTT
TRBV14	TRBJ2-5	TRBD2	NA	CASSPLTLALAGGVGETQYF	TGTGCCAGCAGCCCACTAACCTTAGCCCTAGCGGGAGGCGTGGGAGAGACCCAGTACTTC
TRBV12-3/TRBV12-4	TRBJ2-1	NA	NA	CASSLPGSALNEQFF	TGTGCCAGCAGTTTACCAGGCTCCGCGTTGAATGAGCAGTTCTTC
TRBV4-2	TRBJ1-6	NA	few	CASSQEVKGRVSPLHF	TGTGCCAGCAGCCAAGAAGTTAAGGGTAGGGTCTCACCCCTCCACTTT
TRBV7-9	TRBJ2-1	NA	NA	CASSLTPLGQFF	TGTGCCAGCAGCTTAACGCCGTTGGGGCAGTTCTTC
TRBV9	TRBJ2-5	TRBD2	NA	CASSVGTSGWETQYF	TGTGCCAGCAGCGTAGGGACTAGCGGGTGGGAGACCCAGTACTTC
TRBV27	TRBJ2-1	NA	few	CASSLLLSDNEQFF	TGTGCCAGCAGTTTACTGCTATCTGACAATGAGCAGTTCTTC
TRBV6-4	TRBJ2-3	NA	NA	CASSVVYGTDTQYF	TGTGCCAGCAGTGTGGTGTATGGCACAGATACGCAGTATTTT
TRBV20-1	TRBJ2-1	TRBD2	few	CSARDGGKRNEQFF	TGCAGTGCTAGAGACGGGGGGAAGAGAAATGAGCAGTTCTTC
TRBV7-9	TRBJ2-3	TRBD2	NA	CASSLELAGANTQYF	TGTGCCAGCAGCTTAGAATTAGCGGGAGCGAATACGCAGTATTTT
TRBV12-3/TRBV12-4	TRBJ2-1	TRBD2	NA	CASRYRTSVPYNEQFF	TGTGCCAGCAGATACCGGACTAGCGTCCCCTACAATGAGCAGTTCTTC